This passage covers 25 T cell receptor beta chains from one sample sequenced in a study of blood T cells in healthy people across ages. Through a sample-barcoded 5' primer and a J-beta primer mix, a second PCR was run for roughly 6 to 11 cycles. MiXCR was run by TCRdb on the 5' RACE reads, yielding one entry per CDR3 protein. This sample has about 1.7 million distinct CDR3 sequences, with about 30% found just once. Input material: blood. The receptor set was obtained from a woman aged 25-40 years in good health.

To note about this clonotype: Its ends do not fully match the called genes, so a read error is possible. The gene calls are TRBV20-1 and TRBJ1-5, with D uncertain. The CDR3 loop spans 14 amino acids. Germline lookup yields CDR1 DFQATT and CDR2 SNEGSKA (reference sequence). CDR3 bases: TGCGGTGCTCCCCGGGGAAGGCCGGAGAGGCCCCAGCATTTT. Translating it yields CGAPRGRPERPQHF.

The rearrangement uses TRBV11-2 and TRBJ2-7; D may correspond to TRBD1 or TRBD2 (5 bases each). Germline V CDR1 and CDR2: SGHAT, FQNNGV. V lost 3 bases, J lost 3 bases, and 12 bases lay in between. The CDR3 runs 14 residues. DNA of the CDR3: TGTGCCAGCAGCTTCGGGGACCAAGGCTACGAGCAGTACTTC. This codes for CASSFGDQGYEQYF.

The sample holds many counts of this clonotype. The chain combines TRBV6-5 with TRBJ2-3; 7 bases align to TRBD1. Germline CDR1 MNHEY, CDR2 SVGAGI. With 2 bases clipped from V and 8 bases from J, the junction kept 7 bases outside the gene matches. The CDR3 is 14 amino acids. The CDR3 DNA is TGTGCCAGCAGTTACGAGACAGGGTCTGGTACGCAGTATTTT. This gives the protein CASSYETGSGTQYF.

CDR3 residues: CASSLVGAGRDTQYF. Written as DNA, the CDR3 is TGTGCCAGCAGCTTAGTAGGTGCGGGGCGGGATACGCAGTATTTT. This chain uses TRBV7-6 with TRBJ2-3, with a weak D call TRBD2 (6 bases). The CDR3 runs 15 residues. Trimming took 1 base from V and 6 from J, leaving 14 bases between them. Germline-derived CDR1 and CDR2 are SGHVS and FNYEAQ.

The chain couples TRBV2 to TRBJ1-6; TRBD1 is a possible D gene (6 bases). The CDR3 has 17 amino acids. Trimming pared 7 bases from V and 8 bases from J, leaving 24 bases between. In germline, CDR1 is SNHLY, CDR2 FYNNEI. The CDR3 here is CASNSPGALQRDSPLHF. The CDR3 region has the DNA TGTGCCAGCAACAGCCCGGGGGCCCTCCAAAGGGATTCACCCCTCCACTTT.

As regards this clonotype: Compared with germline, one end of the junction differs, possibly owing to a read error. The chain recombines TRBV12-3 or TRBV12-4 with TRBJ1-5, with 9 bases aligning to TRBD1. The CDR3 sequence is 16 residues long. DNA for the CDR3: TGTGCCGGCAGACGGACAGGGGCGATTTTCAATCAGCCCCAGCATTTT. It is translated as CAGRRTGAIFNQPQHF.

In this sample, this clonotype turned up many times. The J gene is TRBJ2-7, the V gene TRBV6-6, with D tentatively TRBD2 (6 bases). The CDR3 runs 16 residues. The germline V and J ends were trimmed by 7 bases and 8 bases, with 27 bases remaining between them. Germline CDR1 and CDR2: MNHNY and SVGAGI (reference sequence). The CDR3 protein is CASTEGHGGIPTQQYF. The CDR3 DNA is TGTGCCAGCACCGAGGGTCACGGAGGGATACCTACGCAGCAGTACTTC.

The V call is TRBV20-1, the J call TRBJ2-1; D unresolved. CDR3 length: 11 residues. CDR1 is DFQATT, CDR2 SNEGSKA, per germline (reference sequence). V gave up 3 bases and J gave up 4 bases, with 4 bases separating them. The CDR3 bases are TGCAGTGCTAGCCAATACAATGAGCAGTTCTTC. Translating it yields CSASQYNEQFF.

This clonotype has more than one count but fewer than ten. The J gene is TRBJ2-3, the V gene TRBV29-1, with unresolved D. This CDR3 is built from 12 residues. Trimming removed 7 bases from V and 5 bases from J, with 13 bases in between. Per germline, CDR1 SQVTM and CDR2 ANQGSEA. The CDR3 protein is CSARLPIDTQYF. The CDR3 nucleotides read TGCAGCGCCCGTCTTCCGATAGATACGCAGTATTTT.

A note on this clonotype: Mismatch with germline at one junction end may stem from a read error. The chain has TRBV20-1 and TRBJ1-5; perhaps TRBD1 as D (5 bases). The CDR3 runs 16 residues. Germline values: CDR1 DFQATT, CDR2 SNEGSKA (reference sequence). CDR3 coding DNA: TGCAGTGCTAGACTTCAGGGAGGCTATAGCGATCAGCCCCAGCATTTT. Protein product: CSARLQGGYSDQPQHF.

Regarding this clonotype: At one boundary the junction diverges from the germline segment, which might be a read error. The chain links TRBV29-1 to TRBJ1-4; 8 nucleotides line up with TRBD1. The CDR3 is 15 residues long. Germline CDR1 is SQVTM and CDR2 is ANQGSEA. CDR3 residues: CSGRGQGTTNENLFF. CDR3 bases: TGCAGCGGGAGAGGACAGGGCACAACTAATGAAAACCTGTTTTTT.

This clonotype turned up a few times. The V gene is TRBV11-2, the J gene TRBJ2-2; maybe TRBD1 (5 bases). V lost 1 base and J 6 bases, leaving 12 bases between the germline ends. The V gene's germline CDR1 is SGHAT and CDR2 FQNNGV. This CDR3 spans 15 amino acids. DNA of the CDR3: TGTGCCAGCAGCTTAGTAGGGGCAAACGCCGGGGAGCTGTTTTTT. Amino acid sequence: CASSLVGANAGELFF.

This clonotype was detected a few times. A junction boundary mismatches the germline segment, possibly from a read error. The CDR3 region has the DNA TGTTCCATCAGTGAGTCAGAACTCTACAATGAGCAGTTCTTC. Translating gives CSISESELYNEQFF. This chain joins TRBV10-3 and TRBJ2-1, with D unresolved. The CDR3 covers 14 residues. Looked up from germline, CDR1 is ENHRY and CDR2 is SYGVKD.

V gene TRBV6-7 combines with J gene TRBJ2-1, with TRBD2 matching over 10 bases. TRBV6-7 is recorded as an ORF, its role being uncertain. CDR3 length: 14 residues. The V gene end was trimmed by 2 bases and the J gene end by 7 bases; junction bases not matched to a gene: 2. CDR3 DNA: TGTGCCAGCAGTTACACTAGCGGGGATAATGAGCAGTTCTTC. The encoded protein is CASSYTSGDNEQFF.

This clonotype was detected only a few times. The V call is TRBV12-3 or TRBV12-4, the J call TRBJ2-1; 11 nucleotides line up with TRBD2. V was clipped by 9 bases and J by 4 bases; unmatched bases: 8. The CDR3 runs to 15 residues. CDR3 in DNA: TGTGCCAGTACGACCGGGACTAGCGGATACAATGAGCAGTTCTTC. Its translation is CASTTGTSGYNEQFF.

V and J are TRBV29-1 and TRBJ1-2; D remains ambiguous. Looked up from germline, CDR1 is SQVTM and CDR2 is ANQGSEA. The CDR3 extends over 11 amino acids. V was clipped by 3 bases and J by 8 bases, with 10 bases between them. The CDR3 DNA sequence: TGCAGCGTTGAGGGTTTGGAGGGCTACACCTTC. Translating gives CSVEGLEGYTF.

This clonotype came up a few times. V and J are TRBV3-1 and TRBJ2-5; D may match TRBD1 or TRBD2 (5 bases each). V lost 5 bases and J 2 bases, leaving 9 bases between the germline ends. The CDR3 has 13 amino acids. Germline CDR1 and CDR2: LGHDT and YNNKEL (reference sequence). The CDR3: CASSWGRQETQYF. For the CDR3, the DNA is TGTGCCAGCAGCTGGGGGAGACAAGAGACCCAGTACTTC.

With regard to this clonotype: Being one base from a much bigger clone, this may be a read error. This chain connects TRBV12-3 or TRBV12-4 to TRBJ2-4; D is possibly TRBD2 (5 bases). This CDR3 region has 15 residues. The ends were cut back, 6 bases at V and 13 bases at J, with 25 bases in the middle. The CDR3 reads CASRMAAGSYNEQYF. CDR3 coding DNA: TGTGCCAGCAGGATGGCGGCGGGCTCCTACAATGAGCAGTACTTC.

The genes are TRBV4-1 and TRBJ2-1; 9 bases are a match to TRBD1. V shed 1 base and J 3 bases; nucleotides not matched to a gene: 4. This CDR3 is built from 16 residues. CDR1 is MGHRA, CDR2 YSYEKL, per germline. The CDR3 nucleotides read TGCGCCAGCAGCCAAGTACCGGGACAGGGCTACAATGAGCAGTTCTTC. Amino acid sequence: CASSQVPGQGYNEQFF.

The chain links TRBV5-6 to TRBJ2-1; 10 bases agree with TRBD1. The CDR3 is made up of 15 amino acids. Germline loops: CDR1 SGHDT, CDR2 YYEEEE. The ends lost 4 bases at V and 7 bases at J; junction bases unmatched: 8. CDR3 amino acids: CASSGGTGVGNEQFF. The CDR3 DNA is TGTGCCAGCAGCGGCGGGACAGGGGTAGGGAATGAGCAGTTCTTC.

The rearrangement joins TRBV12-3 or TRBV12-4 to TRBJ1-3; possibly TRBD1 for D (5 bases). This CDR3 has 14 residues. Trimming took off 5 bases at V and 0 bases at J, with 8 bases between the two ends. In DNA, the CDR3 is TGTGCCAGCAGTATCCAGGGCTCTGGAAACACCATATATTTT. This codes for CASSIQGSGNTIYF.

This clonotype was counted between two and nine times. At one end, the junction sequence differs from germline, possibly due to a read error. The chain joins TRBV20-1 to TRBJ2-3; D uncertain. Germline assignment: CDR1 DFQATT and CDR2 SNEGSKA (reference sequence). The CDR3 covers 14 residues. CDR3 coding DNA: TGCAGTGCTAGAGATTCACAGAGCACGGATACGCAGTATTTT. Its translation: CSARDSQSTDTQYF.

This clonotype was picked up a small number of times. The chain is built from TRBV29-1 and TRBJ1-5, with D unresolved. The CDR3 contains 12 residues. The ends were cut back, 4 bases at V and 7 bases at J, with 11 bases in the middle. Germline V lookup: CDR1 SQVTM, CDR2 ANQGSEA. The CDR3 coding sequence is TGCAGCGTTGGATTTTTGGGCCAGCCCCAGCATTTT. Translation: CSVGFLGQPQHF.

This clonotype was seen ten or more times. The chain has TRBV20-1 and TRBJ2-7; TRBD2 is a possible D gene (6 bases). Germline V CDR1 and CDR2: DFQATT, SNEGSKA (reference sequence). The CDR3 length is 13 residues. V was pared by 6 bases and J by 4 bases, with 16 bases between. CDR3 residues: CSAGGTGAYEQYF. CDR3 coding DNA: TGCAGTGCAGGTGGGACTGGCGCTTACGAGCAGTACTTC.

In this sample, this clonotype turned up a few times. This chain uses TRBV4-1 with TRBJ2-5; maybe TRBD2 (7 bases). This CDR3 is built from 16 residues. Trimming cost V 6 bases and J 5 bases, with 22 bases left between them. Germline CDR1 and CDR2: MGHRA and YSYEKL. The CDR3 spells CASRGSARGAWETQYF. CDR3 sequence (DNA): TGCGCCAGCAGGGGTAGTGCTCGGGGGGCTTGGGAGACCCAGTACTTC.